These T cell receptor beta chains were read from a single sample in a study of response to subunit inactivated influenza vaccine. TCRdb re-derived calls from the RT-PCR reads in MiXCR, one entry per CDR3 protein. The table shows under 200,000 distinct CDR3 sequences, with approximately 11% occurring only once. Sequenced here: non-naive T cells sorted from PBMCs, sampled roughly 47 days after vaccination. These TCRs come from a man in his fifties who received an inactivated influenza vaccine. Both conserved end residues are part of each CDR3. The D gene is left open where the match is weak. Clone size, where shown, is once, few, many, or a class for clones that have expanded.

clone_size	j_call	d_call	v_call	cdr3_nt	cdr3_aa
NA	TRBJ1-1	NA	TRBV29-1	TGCAGCGTTCGACAGAACTTGAACACTGAAGCTTTCTTT	CSVRQNLNTEAFF
NA	TRBJ2-3	NA	TRBV7-2	TGTGCCAGCAGCTTTCTAGTTACGACAGATACGCAGTATTTT	CASSFLVTTDTQYF
many	TRBJ2-6	NA	TRBV10-3	TGTGCCATCAGCGCCCTGGACTCCTCTGGGGCCAACGTCCTGACTTTC	CAISALDSSGANVLTF
few	TRBJ2-3	TRBD1	TRBV5-4	TGTGCCAGCAGCACCCGGACAGGGAGCACAGATACGCAGTATTTT	CASSTRTGSTDTQYF
NA	TRBJ2-3	TRBD2	TRBV7-2	TGTGCCAGCAGCTCACACGGACTAGCGGGATTCACAGATACGCAGTATTTT	CASSSHGLAGFTDTQYF
NA	TRBJ2-7	NA	TRBV6-6	TGTGCCAGCAGTCCAGGGGAGTACGAGCAGTACTTC	CASSPGEYEQYF
few	TRBJ2-7	NA	TRBV7-2	TGTGCCAGCAGCGACCCCGGGACGGGTCCGGCGTACGAGCAGTACTTC	CASSDPGTGPAYEQYF
few	TRBJ2-2	TRBD1	TRBV6-2/TRBV6-3	TGTGCCACTACGTCCGTGGGGGACAGAGCGAACACCGGGGAGCTGTTTTTT	CATTSVGDRANTGELFF
NA	TRBJ2-7	NA	TRBV30	TGTGCCTTAGACATTGTGCTCTCCTACGAGCAGTACTTC	CALDIVLSYEQYF
many	TRBJ2-1	TRBD1	TRBV7-9	TGTGCCAGCAGCTCCCTAGACAGGGTAAGGCAGTTCTTC	CASSSLDRVRQFF
many	TRBJ2-2	NA	TRBV9	TGTGCCAGCAGCCCTCTGCGGGTGGAGGCCGGGGAGCTGTTTTTT	CASSPLRVEAGELFF
few	TRBJ2-3	NA	TRBV5-1	TGCGCCAGCAGCTTGGAGGGGCTGGAGGGAGATACGCAGTATTTT	CASSLEGLEGDTQYF
NA	TRBJ2-2	TRBD1	TRBV7-9	TGTGCCAGCAGCCCAAGGGGACAGGGGCACGGGGAGCTGTTTTTT	CASSPRGQGHGELFF
NA	TRBJ1-2	NA	TRBV12-3/TRBV12-4	TGTGCCAGCAGTGGCCGGAAGGACTATGGCTACACCTTC	CASSGRKDYGYTF
few	TRBJ2-3	TRBD2	TRBV20-1	TGCAGTGCCCCGGGACTAGCGGGAGGGCCCCTAAACACAGATACGCAGTATTTT	CSAPGLAGGPLNTDTQYF
few	TRBJ1-5	NA	TRBV6-2/TRBV6-3	TGTGCCAGCAGTTACACAGGGCTTGGTCAGCCCCAGCATTTT	CASSYTGLGQPQHF